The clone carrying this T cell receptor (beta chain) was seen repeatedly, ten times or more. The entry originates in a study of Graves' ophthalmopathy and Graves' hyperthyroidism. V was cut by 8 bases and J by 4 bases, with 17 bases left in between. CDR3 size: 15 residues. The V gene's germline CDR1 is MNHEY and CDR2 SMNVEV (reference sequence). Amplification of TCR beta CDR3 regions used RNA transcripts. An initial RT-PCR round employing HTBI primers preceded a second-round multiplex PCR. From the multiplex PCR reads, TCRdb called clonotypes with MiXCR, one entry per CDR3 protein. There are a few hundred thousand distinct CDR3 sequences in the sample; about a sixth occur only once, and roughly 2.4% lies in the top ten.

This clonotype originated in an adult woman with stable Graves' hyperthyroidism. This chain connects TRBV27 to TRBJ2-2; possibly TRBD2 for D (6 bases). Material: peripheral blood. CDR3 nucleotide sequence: TGTGCCAGCGGCCTTGGGGGGTTGCTCACCGGGGAGCTGTTTTTT. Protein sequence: CASGLGGLLTGELFF.